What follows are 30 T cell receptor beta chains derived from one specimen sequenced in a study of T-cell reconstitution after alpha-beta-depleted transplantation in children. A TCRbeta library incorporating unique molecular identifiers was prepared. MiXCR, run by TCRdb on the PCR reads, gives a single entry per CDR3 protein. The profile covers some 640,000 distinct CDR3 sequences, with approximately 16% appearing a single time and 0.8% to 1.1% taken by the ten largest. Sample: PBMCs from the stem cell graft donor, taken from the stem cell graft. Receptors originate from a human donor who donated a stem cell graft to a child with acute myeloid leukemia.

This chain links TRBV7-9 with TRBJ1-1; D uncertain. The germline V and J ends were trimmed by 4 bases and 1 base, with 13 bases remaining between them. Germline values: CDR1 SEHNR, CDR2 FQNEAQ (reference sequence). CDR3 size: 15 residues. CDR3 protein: CASSSDPQKNTEAFF. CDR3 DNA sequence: TGTGCCAGCAGCTCCGACCCTCAGAAGAACACTGAAGCTTTCTTT.

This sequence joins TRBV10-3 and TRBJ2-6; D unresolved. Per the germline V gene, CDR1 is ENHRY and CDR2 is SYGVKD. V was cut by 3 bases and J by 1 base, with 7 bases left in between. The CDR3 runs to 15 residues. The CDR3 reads CAISDGQSGANVLTF. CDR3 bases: TGTGCCATCAGTGATGGGCAGTCTGGGGCCAACGTCCTGACTTTC.

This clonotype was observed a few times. CDR3 protein: CASSLADSSNQPQHF. CDR3 sequence (DNA): TGTGCCAGCAGCTTGGCCGACAGCAGCAATCAGCCCCAGCATTTT. The J gene is TRBJ1-5, the V gene TRBV7-9, with D tentatively TRBD1 (5 bases). With 3 bases removed from V and 1 base from J, the gap between germline ends came to 10 bases. The CDR3 loop spans 15 amino acids. Germline V lookup: CDR1 SEHNR, CDR2 FQNEAQ (reference sequence).

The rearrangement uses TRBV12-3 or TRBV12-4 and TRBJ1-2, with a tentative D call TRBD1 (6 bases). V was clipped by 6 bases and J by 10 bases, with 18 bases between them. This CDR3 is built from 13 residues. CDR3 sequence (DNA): TGTGCCAGCAGCCCCCCGGGGGGCGAAGTCTACACCTTC. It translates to CASSPPGGEVYTF.

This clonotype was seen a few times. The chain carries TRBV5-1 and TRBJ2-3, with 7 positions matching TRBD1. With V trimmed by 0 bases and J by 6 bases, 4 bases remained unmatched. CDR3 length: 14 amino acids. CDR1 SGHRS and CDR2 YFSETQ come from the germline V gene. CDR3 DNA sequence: TGCGCCAGCAGCTTGGGACAGGGAGAGGATACGCAGTATTTT. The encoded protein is CASSLGQGEDTQYF.

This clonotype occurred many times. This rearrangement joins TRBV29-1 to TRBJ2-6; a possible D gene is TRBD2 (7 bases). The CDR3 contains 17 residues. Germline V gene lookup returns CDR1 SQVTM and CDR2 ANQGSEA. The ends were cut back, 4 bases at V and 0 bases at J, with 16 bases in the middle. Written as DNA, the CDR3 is TGCAGCGTTGGTGGGGGGGGCCCCGACTCTGGGGCCAACGTCCTGACTTTC. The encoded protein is CSVGGGGPDSGANVLTF.

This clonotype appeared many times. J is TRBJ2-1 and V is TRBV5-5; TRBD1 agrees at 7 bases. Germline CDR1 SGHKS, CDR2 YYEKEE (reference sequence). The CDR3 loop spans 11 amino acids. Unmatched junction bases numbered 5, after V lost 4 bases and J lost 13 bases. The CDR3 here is CASSPGTVQFF. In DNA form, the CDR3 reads TGTGCCAGCAGCCCAGGGACAGTCCAGTTCTTC. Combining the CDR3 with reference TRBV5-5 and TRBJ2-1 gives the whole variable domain DAGVTQSPTHLIKTRGQQVTLRCSPISGHKSVSWYQQVLGQGPQFIFQYYEKEERGRGNFPDRFSARQFPNYSSELNVNALLLGDSALYLCASSPGTVQFFGPGTRLTVL.

CDR3 sequence: CASSLETGGYEQYV. CDR3 sequence (DNA): TGCGCCAGCAGCCTGGAGACAGGGGGCTACGAGCAGTACGTC. The chain links TRBV5-1 to TRBJ2-7; 9 bases line up with TRBD1. The CDR3 spans 14 residues. With 4 bases clipped from V and 3 bases from J, the junction kept 5 bases outside the gene matches. In germline, CDR1 is SGHRS, CDR2 YFSETQ.

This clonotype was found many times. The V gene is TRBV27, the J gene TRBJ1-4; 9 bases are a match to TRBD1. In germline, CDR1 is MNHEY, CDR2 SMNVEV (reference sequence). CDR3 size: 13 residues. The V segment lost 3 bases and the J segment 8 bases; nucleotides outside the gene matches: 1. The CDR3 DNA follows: TGTGCCAGCAGTTTGGGGACAGGGGAAAAACTGTTTTTT. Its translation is CASSLGTGEKLFF.

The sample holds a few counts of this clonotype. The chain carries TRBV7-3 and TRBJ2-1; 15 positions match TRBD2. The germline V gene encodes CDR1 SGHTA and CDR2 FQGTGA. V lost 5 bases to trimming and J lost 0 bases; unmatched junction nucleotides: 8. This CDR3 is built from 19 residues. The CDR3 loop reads CASSRGLAGGQGSYNEQFF. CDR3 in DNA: TGTGCCAGCAGCCGCGGACTAGCGGGGGGGCAGGGCTCCTACAATGAGCAGTTCTTC.

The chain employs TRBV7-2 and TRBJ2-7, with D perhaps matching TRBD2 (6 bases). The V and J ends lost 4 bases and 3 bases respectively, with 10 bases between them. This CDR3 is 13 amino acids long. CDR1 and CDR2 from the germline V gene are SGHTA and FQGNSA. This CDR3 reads CASSSLARYEQYF. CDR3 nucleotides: TGTGCCAGCAGCTCCCTAGCGCGCTACGAGCAGTACTTC.

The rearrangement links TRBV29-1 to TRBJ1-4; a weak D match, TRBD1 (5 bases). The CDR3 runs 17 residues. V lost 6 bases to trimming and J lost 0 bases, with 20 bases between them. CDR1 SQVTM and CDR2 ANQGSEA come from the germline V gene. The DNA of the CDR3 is TGCAGCGTACTCCCCGCTGGGGGAGTTGCAACTAATGAAAAACTGTTTTTT. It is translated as CSVLPAGGVATNEKLFF. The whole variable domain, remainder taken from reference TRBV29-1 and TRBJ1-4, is SAVISQKPSRDICQRGTSLTIQCQVDSQVTMMFWYRQQPGQSLTLIATANQGSEATYESGFVIDKFPISRPNLTFSTLTVSNMSPEDSSIYLCSVLPAGGVATNEKLFFGSGTQLSVL.

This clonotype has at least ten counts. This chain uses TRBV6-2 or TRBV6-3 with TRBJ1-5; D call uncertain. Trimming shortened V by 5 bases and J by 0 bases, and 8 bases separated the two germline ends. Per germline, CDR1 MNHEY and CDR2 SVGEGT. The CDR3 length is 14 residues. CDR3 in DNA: TGTGCCAGCAGTCTACACATTAGCAATCAGCCCCAGCATTTT. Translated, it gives CASSLHISNQPQHF.

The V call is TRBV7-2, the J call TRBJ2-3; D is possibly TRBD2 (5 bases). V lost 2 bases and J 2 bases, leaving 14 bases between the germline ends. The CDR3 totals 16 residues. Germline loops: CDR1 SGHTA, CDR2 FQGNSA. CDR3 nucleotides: TGTGCCAGCAGCTTAAGCGGCAGCGACTCCACAGATACGCAGTATTTT. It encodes CASSLSGSDSTDTQYF.

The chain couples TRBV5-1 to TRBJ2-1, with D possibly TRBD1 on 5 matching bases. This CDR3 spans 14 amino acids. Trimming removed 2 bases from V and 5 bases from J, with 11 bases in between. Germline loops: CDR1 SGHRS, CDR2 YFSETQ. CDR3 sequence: CASSFLTDDNEQFF. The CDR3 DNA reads TGCGCCAGCAGCTTCCTGACAGACGACAATGAGCAGTTCTTC.

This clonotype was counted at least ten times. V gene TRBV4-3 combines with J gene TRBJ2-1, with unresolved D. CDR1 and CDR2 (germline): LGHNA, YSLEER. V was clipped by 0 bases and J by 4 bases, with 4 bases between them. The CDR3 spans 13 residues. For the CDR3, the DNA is TGCGCCAGCAGCCAAGAGCTATACAATGAGCAGTTCTTC. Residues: CASSQELYNEQFF.

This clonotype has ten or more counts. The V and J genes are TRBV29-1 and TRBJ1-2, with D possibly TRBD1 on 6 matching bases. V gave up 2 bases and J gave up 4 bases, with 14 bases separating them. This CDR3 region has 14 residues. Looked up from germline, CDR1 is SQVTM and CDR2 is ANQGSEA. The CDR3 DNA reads TGCAGCGTTGAAATTGCTGGGGGCAGCTATGGCTACACCTTC. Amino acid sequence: CSVEIAGGSYGYTF.

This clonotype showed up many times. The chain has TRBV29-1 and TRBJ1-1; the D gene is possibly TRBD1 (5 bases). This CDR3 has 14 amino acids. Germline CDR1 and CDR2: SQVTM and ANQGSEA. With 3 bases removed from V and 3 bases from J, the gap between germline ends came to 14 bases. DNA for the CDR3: TGCAGCGTTGATCGTGGGGCTGGGGACACTGAAGCTTTCTTT. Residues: CSVDRGAGDTEAFF.

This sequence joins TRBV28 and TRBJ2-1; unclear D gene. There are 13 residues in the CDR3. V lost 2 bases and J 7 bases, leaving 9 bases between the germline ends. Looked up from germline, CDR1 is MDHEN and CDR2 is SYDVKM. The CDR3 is CASSLPSINEQFF. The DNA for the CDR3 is TGTGCCAGCAGTTTACCTTCGATTAATGAGCAGTTCTTC.

The DNA for the CDR3 is TGTGCCAGCAGTTACCGAGGGGAGCCCCTCCACTTT. This encodes CASSYRGEPLHF. The chain carries TRBV6-5 and TRBJ1-6, with TRBD1 as a possible D gene (5 bases). V was clipped by 2 bases and J by 13 bases, with 9 bases between them. CDR1 and CDR2 from the germline V gene are MNHEY and SVGAGI. This CDR3 comprises 12 residues.

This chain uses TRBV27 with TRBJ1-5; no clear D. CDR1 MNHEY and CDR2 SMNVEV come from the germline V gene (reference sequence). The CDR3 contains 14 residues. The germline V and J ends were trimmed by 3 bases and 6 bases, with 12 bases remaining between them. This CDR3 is CASSFVAGGQPQHF. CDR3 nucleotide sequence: TGTGCCAGCAGTTTCGTGGCAGGTGGTCAGCCCCAGCATTTT.

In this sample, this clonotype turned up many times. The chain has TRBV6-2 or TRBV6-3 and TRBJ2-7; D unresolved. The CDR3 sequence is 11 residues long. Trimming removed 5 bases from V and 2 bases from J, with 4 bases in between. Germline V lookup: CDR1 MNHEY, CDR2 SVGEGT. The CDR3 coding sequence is TGTGCCAGCAGTAAGACCTACGAGCAGTACTTC. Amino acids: CASSKTYEQYF.

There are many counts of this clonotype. CDR3 sequence (DNA): TGTGCCAGCAGCCCTCAAACAGGGGCGGCCACTGAAGCTTTCTTT. Protein sequence: CASSPQTGAATEAFF. J is TRBJ1-1 and V is TRBV5-6, with 7 bases fitting TRBD1. Germline V gene sequence: CDR1 SGHDT, CDR2 YYEEEE. The CDR3 length is 15 residues. The V and J ends lost 4 bases and 4 bases, in that order; junction bases with no gene match: 10. Combining the CDR3 with reference TRBV5-6 and TRBJ1-1 gives the whole variable domain DAGVTQSPTHLIKTRGQQVTLRCSPKSGHDTVSWYQQALGQGPQFIFQYYEEEERQRGNFPDRFSGHQFPNYSSELNVNALLLGDSALYLCASSPQTGAATEAFFGQGTRLTVV.

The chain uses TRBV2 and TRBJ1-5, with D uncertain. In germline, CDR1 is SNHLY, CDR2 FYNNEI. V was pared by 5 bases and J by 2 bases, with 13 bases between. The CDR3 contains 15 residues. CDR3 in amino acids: CASSSTIGGNQPQHF. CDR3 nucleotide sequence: TGTGCCAGCAGTTCTACAATTGGTGGCAATCAGCCCCAGCATTTT.

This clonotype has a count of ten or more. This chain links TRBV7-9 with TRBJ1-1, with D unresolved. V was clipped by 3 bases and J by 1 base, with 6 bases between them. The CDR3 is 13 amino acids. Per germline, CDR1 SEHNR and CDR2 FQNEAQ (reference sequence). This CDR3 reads CASSFSPNTEAFF. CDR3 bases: TGTGCCAGCAGCTTCTCCCCGAACACTGAAGCTTTCTTT.

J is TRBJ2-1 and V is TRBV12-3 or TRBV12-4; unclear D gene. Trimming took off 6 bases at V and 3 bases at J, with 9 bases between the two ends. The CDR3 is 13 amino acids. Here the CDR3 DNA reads TGTGCCAGCAGCCATCCCCTCTACAATGAGCAGTTCTTC. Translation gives CASSHPLYNEQFF.

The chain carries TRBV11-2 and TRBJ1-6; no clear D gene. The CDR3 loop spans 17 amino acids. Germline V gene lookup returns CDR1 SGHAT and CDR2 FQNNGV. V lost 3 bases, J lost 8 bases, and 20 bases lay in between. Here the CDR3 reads CASSLIPPKRPYSPLHF. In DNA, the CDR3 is TGTGCCAGCAGCTTGATCCCCCCAAAGCGGCCTTATTCACCCCTCCACTTT.

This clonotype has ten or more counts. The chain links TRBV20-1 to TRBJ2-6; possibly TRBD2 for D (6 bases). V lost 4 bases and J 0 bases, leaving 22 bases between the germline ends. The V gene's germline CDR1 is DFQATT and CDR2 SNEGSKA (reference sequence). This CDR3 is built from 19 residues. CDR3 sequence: CSAKEIKQGLYSGANVLTF. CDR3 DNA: TGCAGTGCTAAAGAGATAAAGCAGGGACTTTACTCTGGGGCCAACGTCCTGACTTTC.

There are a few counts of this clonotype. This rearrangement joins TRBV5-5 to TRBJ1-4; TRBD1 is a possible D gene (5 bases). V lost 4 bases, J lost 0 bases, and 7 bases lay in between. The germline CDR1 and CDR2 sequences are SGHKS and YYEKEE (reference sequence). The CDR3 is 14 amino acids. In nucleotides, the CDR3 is TGTGCCAGCAGCCAGGGCGCAACTAATGAAAAACTGTTTTTT. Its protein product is CASSQGATNEKLFF.

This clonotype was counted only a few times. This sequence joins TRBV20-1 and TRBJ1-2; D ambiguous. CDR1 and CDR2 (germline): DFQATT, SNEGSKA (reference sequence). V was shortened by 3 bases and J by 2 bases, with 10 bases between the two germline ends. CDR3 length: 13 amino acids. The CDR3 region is CSASYSSNYGYTF. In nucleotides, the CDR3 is TGCAGTGCTAGTTACAGCTCCAACTATGGCTACACCTTC.